This T cell receptor (beta chain) was identified during a study of beta chain features in type 1 diabetes. Looking at the study overall: Healthy donors and patients had similar age, gender and cell yields. Taken together, all samples contributed some 100 million examined sorted cells.

The table lists this clone with a few counts. Its matching antigen is unknown. The CDR3 covers 14 residues. Deletions cut 10 bases from V and 7 bases from J, with 19 bases between. The germline gives CDR1 LNHDA, CDR2 SQIVND (reference sequence). TCRB transcripts that were expressed got sequenced, as all of the isolated RNA had been reverse transcribed. TCRdb's copy holds only in-frame clones and misses some; the assay was immunoSEQ multiplex PCR. The sample includes over 40,000 clones, around 70% seen only once; the top ten take approximately 2.3%. Post-sort purity exceeded 98% for all sorted populations. General observations from the study: Significant though moderate, a shortening of TCRB CDR3s appeared in all four CD4+ subsets of Type 1 diabetes patients. Individuals with type 1 diabetes displayed fewer insertions and more deletions at VDJ junctions.

The V gene is TRBV19, the J gene TRBJ2-2; no definite D call. This receptor was taken from a woman aged 18-35 years with type 1 diabetes. The sequenced material came from Tregs from blood. CDR3 DNA sequence: TGTGCCATTCTTCCATACCTGCGTAACGGGGAGCTGTTTTTT. Residues: CAILPYLRNGELFF.